This T cell receptor beta chain was retrieved from a study of OX40 agonist ivuxolimab in advanced cancers. The study, taken as a whole, reports: At doses 0.1 to 3.0 mg/kg, CD4+ and CD8+ clones expanded.

Data came from immunoSEQ multiplex PCR; TCRdb stores just in-frame clones and leaves some out. The data contain 40,000 to 45,000 clones, approximately 80% of them seen just once; the ten biggest clones take up 2.5% to 3%. The length of the CDR3 is 14 residues. Germline V CDR1 and CDR2: SNHLY, FYNNEI. V was shortened by 5 bases and J by 4 bases, with 14 bases between the two germline ends. In this sample, this clone turned up a few times. The antigen is unknown. This rearrangement joins TRBV2 to TRBJ1-2; D unclear. The sample here was CD4+ or CD8+ T cells sorted from blood, taken in a trial of the OX40 agonist ivuxolimab. The source of this sequence is an adult with an advanced solid tumor such as melanoma, head and neck, liver or kidney cancer. CDR3 protein: CASSRQSPSYGYTF. CDR3 sequence (DNA): TGTGCCAGCAGTAGGCAGTCCCCCTCCTATGGCTACACCTTC.